The sequence of this T cell receptor beta chain was determined in a study of blood T cell repertoires in COVID-19. Study details: The United States, Italy and Spain supplied acute and convalescent COVID-19 samples.

Some clones are missing from TCRdb's copy, which holds only in-frame ones; the method was immunoSEQ multiplex PCR. The repertoire holds 80,000 to 130,000 clones, with approximately 86% as singletons. This CDR3 region has 14 residues. Looked up from germline, CDR1 is SGHRS and CDR2 is YFSETQ. V was clipped by 5 bases and J by 3 bases, with 14 bases between them. This sequence joins TRBV5-1 and TRBJ2-5; D gene unclear. This sequence was found in a woman aged 60 to 75 with acute or convalescent COVID-19. Sequencing used peripheral blood. CDR3 in DNA: TGCGCCAGCAGTAATCCTGCCAGAAAAGAGACCCAGTACTTC. Translated, it gives CASSNPARKETQYF.